Listed below are T cell receptor beta chains from one sample, sequenced in a study of draining lymph node invasion in breast cancer. From the bulk RNA-seq reads, TCRdb called clonotypes with MiXCR, one entry per CDR3 protein. This table holds about 360 distinct CDR3 sequences, just over 20% found once. The sample consisted of sorted memory Tregs from the tumor. These receptors came from a female donor with luminal breast cancer. The CDR3 runs from the conserved cysteine through the conserved F or W. The D gene is left open where the match is weak. Clone size is given for some rows only: seen once, a few or many times, or a class if the clone is expanded.

j_gene: TRBJ2-1
abundance: few
d_gene: NA
v_gene: TRBV6-1
CDR3nt: TGTGCCAGCAGAGGACTGGGGGAGCAGTTCTTC
CDR3aa: CASRGLGEQFF

j_gene: TRBJ1-1
abundance: NA
d_gene: NA
v_gene: TRBV6-5
CDR3nt: TGTGCCAGCAGTTACTCGAGAAGGGGGATGAACACTGAAGCTTTCTTT
CDR3aa: CASSYSRRGMNTEAFF

j_gene: TRBJ2-3
abundance: NA
d_gene: NA
v_gene: TRBV5-1
CDR3nt: TGCGCCAGCAGCCTAGACAGCCTTGAGGCAGATACGCAGTATTTT
CDR3aa: CASSLDSLEADTQYF

j_gene: TRBJ1-1
abundance: NA
d_gene: NA
v_gene: TRBV6-2/TRBV6-3
CDR3nt: TGTGCCAGCAGTTACCCCGAGAGATCGGAAGGAGCTTTCTTT
CDR3aa: CASSYPERSEGAFF

j_gene: TRBJ2-7
abundance: NA
d_gene: NA
v_gene: TRBV9
CDR3nt: TGTGCCAGCAGCCCGGGGGCAGGCAGACAGTTCGGGTACGAGCAGTACTTC
CDR3aa: CASSPGAGRQFGYEQYF

j_gene: TRBJ1-1
abundance: NA
d_gene: TRBD1
v_gene: TRBV29-1
CDR3nt: TGCAGCGTTCGACAGGGGAACACTGAAGCTTTCTTT
CDR3aa: CSVRQGNTEAFF

j_gene: TRBJ1-3
abundance: NA
d_gene: TRBD1
v_gene: TRBV7-6
CDR3nt: TGTGCCAGCAGCCGACGCTACTACAGGGGGGGAAACACCATATATTTT
CDR3aa: CASSRRYYRGGNTIYF

j_gene: TRBJ2-7
abundance: large
d_gene: NA
v_gene: TRBV18
CDR3nt: TGTGCCAGCTCACCCGCTCCGGGCTACGAGCAGTACTTC
CDR3aa: CASSPAPGYEQYF

j_gene: TRBJ1-1
abundance: NA
d_gene: NA
v_gene: TRBV6-2/TRBV6-3
CDR3nt: TGTGCCAGCAGTTACCCCGGGAGATCGGAAGGAGCTTTCTTT
CDR3aa: CASSYPGRSEGAFF

j_gene: TRBJ2-3
abundance: few
d_gene: NA
v_gene: TRBV5-1
CDR3nt: TGCGCCTCTCACACCCCCCCAGATACGCAGTATTTT
CDR3aa: CASHTPPDTQYF

j_gene: TRBJ2-3
abundance: few
d_gene: NA
v_gene: TRBV18
CDR3nt: TGTGCCAGCTCATCACGGGTCTCCCTCGGTGCAGATACGCAGTATTTT
CDR3aa: CASSSRVSLGADTQYF

j_gene: TRBJ1-1
abundance: NA
d_gene: TRBD1
v_gene: TRBV28
CDR3nt: TGTGCCAGCAGTTTTAACTTGGGACAGGGGGTCGGGACTGAAGCTTTCTTT
CDR3aa: CASSFNLGQGVGTEAFF

j_gene: TRBJ2-1
abundance: few
d_gene: TRBD2
v_gene: TRBV6-6
CDR3nt: TGTGCCAGCAGCCCACAACTAGCGGGGGGCCTCAATGAGCAGTTCTTC
CDR3aa: CASSPQLAGGLNEQFF

j_gene: TRBJ1-5
abundance: few
d_gene: NA
v_gene: TRBV19
CDR3nt: TGTGCCAGTCAGCAGCTAAATCAGCCCCAGCATTTT
CDR3aa: CASQQLNQPQHF

j_gene: TRBJ1-2
abundance: NA
d_gene: TRBD1
v_gene: TRBV4-1
CDR3nt: TGCGCCAGCAGCCAATACACACAGGGACAGGGGAGCTATGGCTACACCTTC
CDR3aa: CASSQYTQGQGSYGYTF

j_gene: TRBJ1-6
abundance: NA
d_gene: NA
v_gene: TRBV7-9
CDR3nt: TGTGCCAGCAGCCCGGACGGAAATTCACCCCTCCACTTT
CDR3aa: CASSPDGNSPLHF

j_gene: TRBJ2-7
abundance: few
d_gene: TRBD1
v_gene: TRBV12-5
CDR3nt: TGTGCTAGTGAGGGGACAGGGTTACCCTACGAGCAGTACTTC
CDR3aa: CASEGTGLPYEQYF

j_gene: TRBJ1-2
abundance: few
d_gene: NA
v_gene: TRBV3-1
CDR3nt: TGTGCCAGCAGCCAAGGGATTCGGGCTGGCTACACCTTC
CDR3aa: CASSQGIRAGYTF

j_gene: TRBJ1-5
abundance: large
d_gene: NA
v_gene: TRBV6-2/TRBV6-3
CDR3nt: TGTGCCAGCAGTTACTTAGGGGATCAGCCCCAGCATTTT
CDR3aa: CASSYLGDQPQHF

j_gene: TRBJ2-2
abundance: NA
d_gene: NA
v_gene: TRBV5-1
CDR3nt: TGCGCCAGTGGGACACCCGGCGGGGAGCTGTTTTTT
CDR3aa: CASGTPGGELFF

j_gene: TRBJ1-2
abundance: NA
d_gene: NA
v_gene: TRBV18
CDR3nt: TGTGCCAGCTCACCATCCTCTAACTATGGCTACACCTTC
CDR3aa: CASSPSSNYGYTF

j_gene: TRBJ2-1
abundance: few
d_gene: NA
v_gene: TRBV6-6
CDR3nt: TGTGCCAGCAGTTACGGGGGCAGCTCCTACAATGAGCAGTTCTTC
CDR3aa: CASSYGGSSYNEQFF

j_gene: TRBJ2-3
abundance: NA
d_gene: NA
v_gene: TRBV29-1
CDR3nt: TGCAGCGTTGCCCAGTTCACAGATACGCAGTATTTT
CDR3aa: CSVAQFTDTQYF

j_gene: TRBJ2-7
abundance: NA
d_gene: NA
v_gene: TRBV25-1
CDR3nt: TGTGCCAGCAGTGAAGGCTACGAGCAGTACTTC
CDR3aa: CASSEGYEQYF

j_gene: TRBJ2-7
abundance: NA
d_gene: NA
v_gene: TRBV20-1
CDR3nt: TGCAGTGCTAGAGGGGGTCACTACGAGCAGTACTTC
CDR3aa: CSARGGHYEQYF

j_gene: TRBJ2-6
abundance: few
d_gene: NA
v_gene: TRBV7-9
CDR3nt: TGTGCCAGCAGCTCTTCTCCGGTTGGGGCCAACGTCCTGACTTTC
CDR3aa: CASSSSPVGANVLTF

j_gene: TRBJ2-7
abundance: NA
d_gene: NA
v_gene: TRBV28
CDR3nt: TGTGCCAGCATACCCCCGGGAAGGAAAAGGGCAAAGACCTACGAGCAGTACTTC
CDR3aa: CASIPPGRKRAKTYEQYF